This T cell receptor (beta chain) came from a study of siplizumab effects on memory and regulatory T cells. Clones were read by immunoSEQ multiplex PCR, and TCRdb kept only the in-frame ones, dropping some. Of 100,000 or so clones listed, about 90% are singletons. The CDR3 is 15 residues long. Trimming left V 5 bases short and J 7 bases short, with 17 bases between. Germline V lookup: CDR1 SGHAT, CDR2 FQNNGV. V is TRBV11-2 and J is TRBJ1-4, with D tentatively TRBD1 (5 bases). The sample taken for sequencing was non-Treg CD4+ T cells sorted from blood. The sequence was collected from a human donor in good health. Here the CDR3 DNA reads TGTGCCAGCAGCGTCTCGGCAGGGTTCGGTGAAAAACTGTTTTTT. Translating it yields CASSVSAGFGEKLFF.